This TCR beta chain was captured in a study of CD8 T cells in ankylosing spondylitis. Study-wide points: A subset of motif variants has previously been described in the synovial fluid and blood of reactive arthritis. Characteristic, it appeared, of ankylosing spondylitis blood was a TCR beta motif of eight highly homologous variants. The clones that were linked to disease were reported to be significantly enriched in matched synovial fluid samples from ankylosing spondylitis patients.

For this clonotype: Its cognate antigen is unknown.

V lost 7 bases and J lost 2; bases outside the gene matches: 13. Germline V gene lookup returns CDR1 SQVTM and CDR2 ANQGSEA. The CDR3 is 16 amino acids. By quantitative 5'-RACE with molecular barcodes, the TCR beta libraries were made. TCRdb called the 5' RACE reads again in MiXCR, with one record for every CDR3 protein. Found here are some 130,000 distinct CDR3 sequences, approximately 15% of them singletons; the top ten hold 3%. This clonotype was obtained from a female donor with ankylosing spondylitis or in good health (not recorded which). This chain joins TRBV29-1 and TRBJ2-3, with 9 nucleotides matching TRBD1. The sequenced sample consisted of blood, either unsorted or a sorted T cell fraction (not recorded which). CDR3 coding DNA: TGCAGCGCCCAAGGCGGGACAGGGACAATCACAGATACGCAGTATTTT. As protein: CSAQGGTGTITDTQYF.